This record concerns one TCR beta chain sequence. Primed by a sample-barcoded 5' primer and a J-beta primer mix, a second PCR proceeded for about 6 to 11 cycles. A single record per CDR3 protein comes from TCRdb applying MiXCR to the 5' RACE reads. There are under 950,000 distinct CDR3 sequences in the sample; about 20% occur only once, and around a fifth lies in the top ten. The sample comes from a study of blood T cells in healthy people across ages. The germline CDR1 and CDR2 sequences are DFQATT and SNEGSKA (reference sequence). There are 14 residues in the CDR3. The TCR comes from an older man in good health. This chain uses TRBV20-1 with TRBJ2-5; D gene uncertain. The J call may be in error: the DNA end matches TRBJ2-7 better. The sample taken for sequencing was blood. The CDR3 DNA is TGCAGTGCTAGAGGAGGAAAAAGCTCCTACGAGCAGTACGTC. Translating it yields CSARGGKSSYEQYV.